This T cell receptor beta chain comes out of a study of early T cells in non-severe SARS-CoV-2 infection listed by TCRdb under 2021. With respect to the entire study: Because TCR sequencing was done on bulk RNA from unsorted whole blood, the alpha and beta chains could not be paired.

The method behind the library was 5' RACE. The sequencing machine was a NextSeq 500. To correct for sequencing error and PCR bias, the TCR library protocol tagged individual cDNA molecules with unique molecular identifiers. Both TCR alpha and beta chains were sequenced, and tight co-correlation was observed between alpha and beta sequence abundances in each sample. In the paper's pipeline: V gene, J gene and CDR3 annotation of TCR sequences was performed with Decombinator V4. Expanded TCRs were defined as changing significantly between any two time points under a Poisson model with p below 0.0001. TCR abundances were normalised to the total number of TCRs sequenced per sample and expressed as counts per million. TRAV1-2 paired with TRAJ12, TRAJ20 or TRAJ33 defined MAIT TCRs, while TRAV10 paired with TRAJ18 defined iNKT TCRs. A search of VDJdb, accessed on 1 November 2021, was run for TCRs annotated to CMV, EBV and SARS-CoV-2, with TCRs annotated for multiple antigens excluded. TCRdb trimmed public reads at Q25 via fastp, called clones via MiXCR and kept in-frame beta chains. CDR3 protein sequences are deduplicated, and each keeps its most common genes and DNA. The V and J calls follow TCRdb's processing rather than the paper's. This sample holds approximately 35,000 distinct CDR3 sequences; 5.5% to 6% were observed only once. Approximately 12% of the sample is in the top ten clones.

This clonotype was picked up a small number of times. It lacks a known antigen. No much larger clonotype is one base removed from it; base qualities were not supplied. Broad study findings and their caveats: VDJdb matching was skewed toward anti-spike CD8 responses and likely underestimated virus-specific expansions, missing private and CD4 specificities.

According to the germline V gene (reference sequence), CDR1 reads SEHNR and CDR2 reads FQNEAQ. V sheds 5 bases and J sheds 5 bases, leaving 9 bases between their ends. The CDR3 starts with the cysteine, ends with the phenylalanine, and has 12 residues. CDR3 DNA is the only sequence kept; it has 36 bases, read in frame from the first base. Set within a cohort of healthcare workers in London, UK, this nested case-control study involved weekly PCR testing of nasopharyngeal swabs along with blood sampling. Healthcare workers were recruited between 23 and 31 March 2020, during the week of the UK lockdown, and were followed weekly for up to roughly 15 weeks.

Sequences were obtained from whole blood. The sequence was collected from an adult who was a healthcare worker with PCR-confirmed SARS-CoV-2 infection or an uninfected control (not recorded which). The V and J genes are TRBV7-9 and TRBJ1-1, and perhaps TRBD1 as D gene, on 6 matching bases. The DNA reads as follows: TGTGCCAGCAGCAACAGGGCTACTGAAGCTTTCTTT. This codes for CASSNRATEAFF.